These 4 T cell receptor beta chains share one sample of origin, sequenced in a study of blood T cell repertoires in COVID-19. Sequencing used immunoSEQ multiplex PCR; TCRdb keeps in-frame clones, though not all of them. The sample holds approximately 180,000 clones, about 90% seen once. The sample taken for sequencing was peripheral blood. The source is a man aged 35 to 55 with active or convalescent COVID-19.

The V and J genes are TRBV10-2 and TRBJ1-1; the match to TRBD1 covers 8 bases. Trimming cost V 4 bases and J 4 bases; bases outside gene matches: 11. Germline V gene data show CDR1 as WSHSY and CDR2 as SAAADI. CDR3 size: 16 residues. The CDR3 sequence: CASSGQGPGWVTEAFF. The CDR3, as DNA: TGCGCCAGCAGTGGACAGGGGCCCGGTTGGGTCACTGAAGCTTTCTTT.

The rearrangement links TRBV12-3 or TRBV12-4 to TRBJ1-2; 8 positions match TRBD1. With V trimmed by 5 bases and J by 7 bases, 6 bases remained unmatched. The CDR3 covers 13 residues. CDR3 residues: CASSLPGGLGYTF. CDR3 coding DNA: TGTGCCAGCAGTCTACCAGGGGGCCTTGGCTACACCTTC.

This clone has a count of ten or more. The V and J genes are TRBV10-3 and TRBJ1-2, with TRBD1 as a possible D gene (6 bases). This CDR3 has 13 amino acids. Trimming pared 5 bases from V and 4 bases from J, leaving 11 bases between. The germline V gene has CDR1 ENHRY and CDR2 SYGVKD. CDR3 DNA sequence: TGTGCCATCAGTCAGGACAGCCGCTATGGCTACACCTTC. It encodes CAISQDSRYGYTF.

The chain uses TRBV14 and TRBJ2-3; D might be TRBD1 (5 bases). Trimming cost V 0 bases and J 5 bases, with 12 bases left between them. The CDR3 covers 15 residues. Per the germline V gene, CDR1 is SGHDN and CDR2 is FVKESK. This chain's CDR3 is CASSQDHPRGDTQYF. The CDR3 nucleotides are TGTGCCAGCAGCCAAGATCACCCTAGGGGAGATACGCAGTATTTT.